A single sample is the source of the 9 T cell receptor beta chains below, sequenced in a study of T cells after yellow fever vaccination. MiXCR, applied by TCRdb to the 5' RACE reads, yields one record per CDR3 protein. The data show just under 600,000 distinct CDR3 sequences, with roughly 14% seen just once and over 12% held by the top ten. The material was PBMCs, obtained on the day of the yellow fever booster vaccination. Receptors originate from a man younger than 45 who received the YFV17D yellow fever vaccine.

A few counts support this clonotype. The chain joins TRBV7-2 to TRBJ2-4, with D perhaps assigned TRBD1 or TRBD2 (6 bases each). The CDR3 totals 15 residues. Germline CDR1 is SGHTA and CDR2 is FQGNSA. Trimming stripped 6 bases from V and 6 bases from J, with 18 bases between. DNA of the CDR3: TGTGCCAGCAGGGAGGGGGTCGGTCTGGCAAACATTCAGTACTTC. It yields the protein CASREGVGLANIQYF. The entire variable domain, with the rest obtained from reference TRBV7-2 and TRBJ2-4, is as follows: GAGVSQSPSNKVTEKGKDVELRCDPISGHTALYWYRQSLGQGLEFLIYFQGNSAPDKSGLPSDRFSAERTGGSVSTLTIQRTQQEDSAVYLCASREGVGLANIQYFGAGTRLSVL.

The table lists this clonotype with a few counts. J is TRBJ1-6 and V is TRBV6-5, with 7 bases matching TRBD1. V lost 2 bases and J lost 9; bases outside the gene matches: 7. The CDR3 contains 15 residues. The germline V gene encodes CDR1 MNHEY and CDR2 SVGAGI. CDR3 protein: CASSYQQGPGSPLHF. In DNA, the CDR3 is TGTGCCAGCAGTTACCAACAGGGGCCGGGTTCACCCCTCCACTTT.

In its sample, this clonotype was seen a few times. The chain carries TRBV5-5 and TRBJ1-1; D is perhaps TRBD1 (5 bases). Looked up from germline, CDR1 is SGHKS and CDR2 is YYEKEE (reference sequence). V gave up 6 bases and J gave up 3 bases, with 12 bases separating them. The CDR3 runs to 13 residues. The CDR3 DNA sequence: TGTGCCAGCACCTTACTAGGGGACACTGAAGCTTTCTTT. It specifies CASTLLGDTEAFF.

This clonotype was seen only a few times. The CDR3 nucleotides read TGCGCCAGCAGCGCGGGGGGCACAGGAATTACCTATGGCTACACCTTC. It codes for CASSAGGTGITYGYTF. This sequence joins TRBV5-1 and TRBJ1-2, with D possibly matching TRBD1 (6 bases). Germline V gene lookup returns CDR1 SGHRS and CDR2 YFSETQ. V shed 4 bases and J shed 4 bases, with 20 bases lying between them. This CDR3 is 16 amino acids long.

The chain has TRBV7-9 and TRBJ2-1, with a possible D match to TRBD1 (5 bases). Germline V gene sequence: CDR1 SEHNR, CDR2 FQNEAQ (reference sequence). V was clipped by 6 bases and J by 8 bases, with 14 bases between them. The CDR3 spans 13 residues. DNA for the CDR3: TGTGCCAGCAGTTCGACAGTTTACCATGAGCAGTTCTTC. Protein: CASSSTVYHEQFF. Looking up the rest from reference TRBV7-9 and TRBJ2-1 gives the full variable domain: DTGVSQNPRHKITKRGQNVTFRCDPISEHNRLYWYRQTLGQGPEFLTYFQNEAQLEKSRLLSDRFSAERPKGSFSTLEIQRTEQGDSAMYLCASSSTVYHEQFFGPGTRLTVL.

The chain carries TRBV12-3 or TRBV12-4 and TRBJ1-6, with 9 positions matching TRBD1. This CDR3 region has 14 residues. V shed 7 bases, J shed 5 bases, and the junction held 3 bases outside the gene matches. CDR3 nucleotides: TGTGCCAGCACCCGGACAGGGGATAATTCACCCCTCCACTTT. Protein product: CASTRTGDNSPLHF.

This clonotype was seen more than once but under ten times. This rearrangement joins TRBV3-1 to TRBJ2-1, with 9 nucleotides matching TRBD2. Germline assignment: CDR1 LGHDT and CDR2 YNNKEL (reference sequence). The CDR3 extends over 16 amino acids. The V segment lost 0 bases and the J segment 7 bases; nucleotides outside the gene matches: 7. As DNA, the CDR3 is TGTGCCAGCAGCCAAGATCGGCGGGAGGGCCGGAATGAGCAGTTCTTC. Translation: CASSQDRREGRNEQFF.

This clonotype was counted only a few times. CDR3 amino acids: CASSERDYGYTF. The CDR3 DNA reads as TGCGCCAGCAGTGAGAGGGATTATGGCTACACCTTC. The chain recombines TRBV10-2 with TRBJ1-2; no definite D call. CDR1 and CDR2 from the germline V gene are WSHSY and SAAADI. V lost 2 bases and J lost 5, with 6 bases in between. The CDR3 totals 12 residues.

The chain recombines TRBV9 with TRBJ2-1; 9 bases fit TRBD2. Germline trimming cut 3 bases from V and 12 bases from J; bases unmatched to any gene: 19. CDR3 length: 17 amino acids. Germline V gene data show CDR1 as SGDLS and CDR2 as YYNGEE. The CDR3 DNA reads as TGTGCCAGCAGCGCGAACCCATTAGCGGGGGAAACGAAGGTGCAGTTCTTC. It codes for CASSANPLAGETKVQFF.